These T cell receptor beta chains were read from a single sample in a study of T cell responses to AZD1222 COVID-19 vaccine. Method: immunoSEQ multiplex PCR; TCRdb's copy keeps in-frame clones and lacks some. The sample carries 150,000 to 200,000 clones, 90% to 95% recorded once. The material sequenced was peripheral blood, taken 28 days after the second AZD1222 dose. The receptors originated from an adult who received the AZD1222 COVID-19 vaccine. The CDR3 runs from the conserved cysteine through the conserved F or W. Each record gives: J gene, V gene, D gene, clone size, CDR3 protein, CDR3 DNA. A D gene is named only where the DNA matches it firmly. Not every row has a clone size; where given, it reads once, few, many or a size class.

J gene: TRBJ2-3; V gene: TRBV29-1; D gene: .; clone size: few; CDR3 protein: CSVESPAGPSTDTQYF; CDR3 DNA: TGCAGCGTTGAATCCCCGGCAGGGCCTAGCACAGATACGCAGTATTTT
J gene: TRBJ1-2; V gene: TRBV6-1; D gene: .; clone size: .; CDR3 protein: CASSEEGRPFYGYTF; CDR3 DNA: TGTGCCAGCAGTGAAGAAGGTAGACCGTTCTATGGCTACACCTTC
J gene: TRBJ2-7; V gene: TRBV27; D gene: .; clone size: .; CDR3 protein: CASSLGYEQYF; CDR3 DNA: TGTGCCAGCAGTTTAGGATACGAGCAGTACTTC
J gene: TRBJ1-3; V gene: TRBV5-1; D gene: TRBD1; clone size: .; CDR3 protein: CASSNGQGHSGNTIYF; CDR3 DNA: TGCGCCAGCAGCAATGGACAGGGGCACTCTGGAAACACCATATATTTT
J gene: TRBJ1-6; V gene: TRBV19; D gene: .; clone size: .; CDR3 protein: CASSTTGCCNSPLHF; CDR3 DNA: TGTGCCAGTAGTACGACAGGTTGTTGTAATTCACCCCTCCACTTT
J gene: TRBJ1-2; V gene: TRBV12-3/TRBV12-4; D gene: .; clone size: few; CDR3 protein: CASSPTGDYGYTF; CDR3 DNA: TGTGCCAGCAGCCCAACAGGAGACTATGGCTACACCTTC
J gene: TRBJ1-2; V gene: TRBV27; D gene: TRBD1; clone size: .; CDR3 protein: CASSLYPRKAGGHGYTF; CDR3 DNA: TGTGCCAGCAGTTTATACCCCAGGAAGGCAGGGGGACATGGCTACACCTTC
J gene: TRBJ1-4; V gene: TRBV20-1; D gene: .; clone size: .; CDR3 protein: CSASPQSNEKLFF; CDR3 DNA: TGCAGTGCTAGTCCCCAGAGTAATGAAAAACTGTTTTTT
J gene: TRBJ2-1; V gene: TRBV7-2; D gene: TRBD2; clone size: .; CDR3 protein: CASSLATSGRRSNEQFF; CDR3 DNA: TGTGCCAGCAGCTTAGCGACTAGCGGGAGGCGATCGAATGAGCAGTTCTTC
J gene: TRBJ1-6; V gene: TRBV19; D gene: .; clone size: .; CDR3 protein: CASRRQIDYNSPLHF; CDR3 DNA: TGTGCCAGTAGAAGACAGATCGACTATAATTCACCCCTCCACTTT
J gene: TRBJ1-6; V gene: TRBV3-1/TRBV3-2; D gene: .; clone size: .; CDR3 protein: CASSRSGRPSSYNSPLHF; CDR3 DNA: TGTGCCAGCAGCCGTTCGGGCCGCCCAAGCTCCTATAATTCACCCCTCCACTTT
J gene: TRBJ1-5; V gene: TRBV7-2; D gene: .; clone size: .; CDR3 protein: CASSPRTGWEPQHF; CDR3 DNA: TGTGCCAGCAGCCCCCGTACGGGTTGGGAGCCCCAGCATTTT
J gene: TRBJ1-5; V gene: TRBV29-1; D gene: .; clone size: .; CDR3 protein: CSVAESSSNQPQHF; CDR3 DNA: TGCAGCGTTGCAGAGAGTAGTAGCAATCAGCCCCAGCATTTT
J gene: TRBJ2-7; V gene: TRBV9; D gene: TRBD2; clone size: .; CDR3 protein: CASSPGASGSSEQYF; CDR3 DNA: TGTGCCAGCAGCCCCGGGGCTAGCGGGAGCTCCGAGCAGTACTTC
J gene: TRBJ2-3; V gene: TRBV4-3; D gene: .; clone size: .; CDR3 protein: CASSPRQRILSTDTQYF; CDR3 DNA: TGCGCCAGCAGCCCGCGACAGAGGATCCTTTCCACAGATACGCAGTATTTT
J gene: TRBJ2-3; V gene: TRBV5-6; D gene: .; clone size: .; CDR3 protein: CASSLGQLRTDTQYF; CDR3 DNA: TGTGCCAGCAGCTTGGGGCAGCTACGCACAGATACGCAGTATTTT
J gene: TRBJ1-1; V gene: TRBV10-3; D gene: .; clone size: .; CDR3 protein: CALQSGRDTEAFF; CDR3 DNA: TGTGCCCTCCAGAGCGGCAGGGACACTGAAGCTTTCTTT
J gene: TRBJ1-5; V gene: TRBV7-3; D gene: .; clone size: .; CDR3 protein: CASSLSGADQPQHF; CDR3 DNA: TGTGCCAGCAGCTTATCAGGGGCCGATCAGCCCCAGCATTTT
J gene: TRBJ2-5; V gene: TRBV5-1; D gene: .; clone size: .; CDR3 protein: CASSLGPDRDPRETQYF; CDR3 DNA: TGCGCCAGCAGCTTGGGCCCCGACAGAGACCCTCGTGAGACCCAGTACTTC
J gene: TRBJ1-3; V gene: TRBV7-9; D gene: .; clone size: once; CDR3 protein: CASSLGAGDPGNTIYF; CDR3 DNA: TGTGCCAGCAGCTTAGGAGCCGGCGATCCTGGAAACACCATATATTTT
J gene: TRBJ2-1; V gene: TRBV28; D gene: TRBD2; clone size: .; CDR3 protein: CASTKSGRANNEQFF; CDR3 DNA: TGTGCCAGCACCAAAAGCGGGAGGGCCAACAATGAGCAGTTCTTC
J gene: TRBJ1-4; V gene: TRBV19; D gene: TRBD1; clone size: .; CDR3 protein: CASNPQGASEKLFF; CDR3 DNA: TGTGCCAGTAACCCCCAGGGGGCGAGTGAAAAACTGTTTTTT
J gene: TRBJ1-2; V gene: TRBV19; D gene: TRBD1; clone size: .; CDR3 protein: CASSPNRGGIDGYTF; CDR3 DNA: TGTGCCAGTAGTCCTAACAGGGGCGGAATCGATGGCTACACCTTC
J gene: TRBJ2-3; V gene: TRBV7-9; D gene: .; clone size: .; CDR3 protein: CASSLIADTQYF; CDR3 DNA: TGTGCCAGCAGCTTAATAGCAGATACGCAGTATTTT
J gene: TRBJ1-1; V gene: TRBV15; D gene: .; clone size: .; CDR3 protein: CATSGRTGSNTEAFF; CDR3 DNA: TGTGCCACCAGCGGCCGGACGGGGAGTAACACTGAAGCTTTCTTT
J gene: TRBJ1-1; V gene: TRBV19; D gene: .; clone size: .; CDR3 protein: CASSIARGWATEAFF; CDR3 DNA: TGTGCCAGTAGTATCGCGCGCGGGTGGGCCACTGAAGCTTTCTTT
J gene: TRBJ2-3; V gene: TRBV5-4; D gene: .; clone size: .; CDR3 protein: CASSLSQLSTDTQYF; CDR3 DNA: TGTGCCAGCAGCTTAAGTCAGCTTAGCACAGATACGCAGTATTTT
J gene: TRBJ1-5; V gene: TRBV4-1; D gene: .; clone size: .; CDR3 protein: CASSPDAVDSNQPQHF; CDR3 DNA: TGCGCCAGCAGCCCAGATGCGGTCGACAGCAATCAGCCCCAGCATTTT
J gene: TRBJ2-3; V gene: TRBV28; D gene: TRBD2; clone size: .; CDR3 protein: CAIAAGGFMDTQYF; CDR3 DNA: TGTGCCATCGCGGCGGGAGGGTTTATGGATACGCAGTATTTT